The 21 T cell receptor beta chains in this list originate from one sample, sequenced in a study of T cell changes during pregnancy in multiple sclerosis (dated by TCRdb to the late 2010s). Libraries were made using the immunoSEQ multiplex PCR assay. TCRdb stores this immuneACCESS table with in-frame sequences only. Part of the clones is absent; in the studies checked, under half of the shortfall reflects unresolved V genes, and no reason is known for the rest. The sample records about 59,000 clones, roughly 93% of which are singletons. The ten largest clones capture approximately 0.35% of the sample. The sequenced sample was CD4+ T cells from peripheral blood mononuclear cells, obtained before pregnancy. The receptor set was obtained from a female donor with multiple sclerosis, enrolled in a pregnancy study.

V usage is TRBV2 and J usage is TRBJ2-6; the D is unclear. The V end lost 5 bases, the J end lost 7 bases, and 6 bases lay between the germline ends. This CDR3 is built from 12 residues. Germline lookup yields CDR1 SNHLY and CDR2 FYNNEI. The CDR3 DNA reads TGTGCCAGCAGTTCCGTTGCCAACGTCCTGACTTTC. Translating gives CASSSVANVLTF.

The rearrangement links TRBV6-5 to TRBJ1-1, with D maybe TRBD1 (6 bases). Trimming left V 0 bases short and J 5 bases short, with 16 bases between. Germline CDR1 is MNHEY and CDR2 is SVGAGI. The CDR3 has 16 residues. The CDR3 protein is CASSYSRGRGKTEAFF. Here the CDR3 DNA reads TGTGCCAGCAGTTACTCTCGTGGCAGGGGTAAGACTGAAGCTTTCTTT.

This clone was recorded only once. The gene calls are TRBV7-6 and TRBJ2-3, with 9 bases fitting TRBD2. Germline V gene lookup returns CDR1 SGHVS and CDR2 FNYEAQ. V lost 1 base and J lost 4; bases outside the gene matches: 3. This CDR3 has 15 residues. This CDR3 reads CASSLVPSGADTQYF. CDR3 sequence (DNA): TGTGCCAGCAGCTTAGTACCTAGCGGGGCAGATACGCAGTATTTT.

This clone has a single count. The chain combines TRBV5-4 with TRBJ2-1; 7 positions agree with TRBD2. CDR1 SGHNT and CDR2 YYREEE come from the germline V gene (reference sequence). V lost 2 bases, J lost 2 bases, and 7 bases stayed unmatched. This CDR3 has 16 residues. The DNA for the CDR3 is TGTGCCAGCAGCTTAGAGGGCGGGAGCGCCTACAATGAGCAGTTCTTC. Amino acids: CASSLEGGSAYNEQFF. The full variable domain, with the rest looked up from reference TRBV5-4 and TRBJ2-1, is ETGVTQSPTHLIKTRGQQVTLRCSSQSGHNTVSWYQQALGQGPQFIFQYYREEENGRGNFPPRFSGLQFPNYSSELNVNALELDDSALYLCASSLEGGSAYNEQFFGPGTRLTVL.

The chain recombines TRBV5-4 with TRBJ1-4; TRBD1 is a possible D gene (5 bases). Germline lookup yields CDR1 SGHNT and CDR2 YYREEE (reference sequence). Deletions cut 2 bases from V and 6 bases from J, with 17 bases between. The CDR3 runs 16 residues. The CDR3 loop is CASSFPPQGGDEKLFF. In DNA, the CDR3 is TGTGCCAGCAGCTTTCCACCCCAGGGTGGGGATGAAAAACTGTTTTTT.

V gene TRBV7-2 combines with J gene TRBJ2-7; 9 bases align to TRBD1. Germline CDR1 SGHTA, CDR2 FQGNSA. The CDR3 covers 15 residues. With V trimmed by 5 bases and J by 7 bases, 12 bases remained unmatched. CDR3 sequence reads: CASSTWGQGMKEQYF. The CDR3, as DNA: TGTGCCAGCAGCACTTGGGGACAGGGTATGAAAGAGCAGTACTTC.

The chain links TRBV6-5 to TRBJ2-5; 10 bases map to TRBD1. After removal of 5 bases from V and 4 bases from J, the junction contained 7 bases not matched to a gene. CDR1 and CDR2 (germline): MNHEY, SVGAGI. This CDR3 region has 15 residues. The CDR3 DNA sequence: TGTGCCAGCAGTCCAGGACAGGGGGTAGGAGAGACCCAGTACTTC. Encoded protein: CASSPGQGVGETQYF.

This clone has only one observation. The DNA for the CDR3 is TGCGCCAGCAGCTATGGACTAGCGGGAGCGGTATACAATGAGCAGTTCTTC. Its protein is CASSYGLAGAVYNEQFF. The rearrangement uses TRBV5-1 and TRBJ2-1; the match to TRBD2 covers 13 bases. V gave up 3 bases and J gave up 4 bases; unmatched junction bases: 7. The CDR3 is made up of 17 amino acids. Germline V CDR1 and CDR2: SGHRS, YFSETQ.

J is TRBJ1-1 and V is TRBV7-9; 12 bases agree with TRBD1. Germline CDR1 reads SEHNR; CDR2 reads FQNEAQ (reference sequence). J was trimmed by 6 bases and V by 3 bases; bases with no gene match: 5. This CDR3 comprises 15 residues. CDR3 amino acids: CASSLGQGAKAEAFF. The CDR3, as DNA: TGTGCCAGCAGCTTGGGACAGGGGGCGAAGGCTGAAGCTTTCTTT.

The rearrangement links TRBV6-5 to TRBJ2-2; D not certain. CDR3 length equals 13 residues. Germline loops: CDR1 MNHEY, CDR2 SVGAGI. V shed 7 bases and J shed 5 bases, with 11 bases lying between them. The CDR3, as DNA: TGTGCCAGCATCGCGCCGGAGACCGGGGAGCTGTTTTTT. Residues: CASIAPETGELFF.

The chain employs TRBV27 and TRBJ2-1; possibly TRBD1 for D (5 bases). V dropped 3 bases and J dropped 5 bases, with 11 bases sitting between them. The germline V gene encodes CDR1 MNHEY and CDR2 SMNVEV (reference sequence). The CDR3 totals 14 residues. CDR3 nucleotides: TGTGCCAGCAGTTTTCAGGGTGGAGACAATGAGCAGTTCTTC. Translated, it gives CASSFQGGDNEQFF.

This sequence joins TRBV7-9 and TRBJ2-2; 9 nucleotides agree with TRBD1. From germline, CDR1 is SEHNR and CDR2 FQNEAQ (reference sequence). The junction had 10 bases not matched to a gene; V was cut back by 11 bases and J by 3 bases. The CDR3 consists of 15 residues. The CDR3 spells CAAGTGHLDTGELFF. The CDR3 nucleotides are TGTGCCGCCGGGACAGGGCATTTGGACACCGGGGAGCTGTTTTTT. Filled out from reference TRBV7-9 and TRBJ2-2, the complete variable domain reads DTGVSQNPRHKITKRGQNVTFRCDPISEHNRLYWYRQTLGQGPEFLTYFQNEAQLEKSRLLSDRFSAERPKGSFSTLEIQRTEQGDSAMYLCAAGTGHLDTGELFFGEGSRLTVL.

The chain carries TRBV21-1 and TRBJ2-7; the D call in the table, TRBD2, was not verified against the DNA. TRBV21-1 constitutes a pseudogene. The CDR3 loop spans 16 amino acids. The CDR3 region is CASSKEVRAILYEQYF. CDR3 sequence (DNA): TGTGCCAGCAGCAAGGAGGTTAGGGCGATCCTTTACGAGCAGTACTTC.

J is TRBJ2-3 and V is TRBV7-3, with 9 bases fitting TRBD1. Germline assignment: CDR1 SGHTA and CDR2 FQGTGA. The CDR3 sequence is 18 residues long. Trimming at V came to 0 bases and at J to 0 bases, leaving 7 bases not matched to a gene. The CDR3 DNA follows: TGTGCCAGCAGCTTAACGGGGACCGGGACAGGGAGCACAGATACGCAGTATTTT. Residues: CASSLTGTGTGSTDTQYF.

The chain couples TRBV30 to TRBJ1-3; D ambiguous. CDR1 GTSNPN and CDR2 SVGIG come from the germline V gene (reference sequence). The CDR3 contains 11 residues. Trimming removed 2 bases at V and 6 bases at J, with 5 bases between. The CDR3 region has the DNA TGTGCCTGGAGTCCCCAAAACACCATATATTTT. It translates to CAWSPQNTIYF.

V is TRBV19 and J is TRBJ1-4; D unclear. Germline V CDR1 and CDR2: LNHDA, SQIVND (reference sequence). This CDR3 has 13 amino acids. V lost 5 bases to trimming and J lost 4 bases, with 8 bases between them. The CDR3 DNA reads as TGTGCCAGTAGTCTGGGCATTAATGAAAAACTGTTTTTT. Translated: CASSLGINEKLFF.

The chain links TRBV7-2 to TRBJ2-1, with 7 bases that match TRBD1. This CDR3 has 13 residues. V lost 0 bases and J lost 9; bases outside the gene matches: 2. From germline, CDR1 is SGHTA and CDR2 FQGNSA. The CDR3 here is CASSLAGQPEQFF. The CDR3 bases are TGTGCCAGCAGCTTAGCGGGACAGCCTGAGCAGTTCTTC.

This clone was found once. This sequence joins TRBV7-2 and TRBJ2-1, with 9 bases matching TRBD2. Germline V gene lookup returns CDR1 SGHTA and CDR2 FQGNSA. The CDR3 is 14 residues long. V trimming: 5 bases; J trimming: 4 bases; junction bases outside the gene matches: 3. DNA of the CDR3: TGTGCCAGCAGCACAGCGGGAGGATACAATGAGCAGTTCTTC. Its translation: CASSTAGGYNEQFF.

CDR3: CASSQEFGLAVPGRLFF. CDR3 nucleotide sequence: TGCGCCAGCAGCCAAGAATTCGGTCTAGCGGTCCCGGGGAGGCTGTTTTTT. V is TRBV4-1 and J is TRBJ2-2; 7 nucleotides match TRBD2. Germline lookup yields CDR1 MGHRA and CDR2 YSYEKL. This CDR3 region has 17 residues. V lost 0 bases to trimming and J lost 13 bases; unmatched junction nucleotides: 17.

The chain recombines TRBV11-3 with TRBJ2-5, with a possible D match to TRBD1 (6 bases). Germline V CDR1 and CDR2: SGHNT, YENEEA. The V gene lost 1 base and the J gene lost 1 base, with 7 bases spanning the gap. The CDR3 covers 14 residues. Here the CDR3 DNA reads TGTGCCAGCAGCTTAGGGGGGCCCCAAGAGACCCAGTACTTC. Protein product: CASSLGGPQETQYF.

The chain is built from TRBV2 and TRBJ2-7; 9 bases are shared with TRBD2. This CDR3 has 15 amino acids. Germline CDR1 reads SNHLY; CDR2 reads FYNNEI. The junction had 10 bases not matched to a gene; V was cut back by 3 bases and J by 7 bases. Here the CDR3 DNA reads TGTGCCAGCAGTGAGATTAGCGGGAGCTCAGGGGAGCAGTACTTC. Residues: CASSEISGSSGEQYF. Supplemented by reference TRBV2 and TRBJ2-7, the full variable domain reads EPEVTQTPSHQVTQMGQEVILRCVPISNHLYFYWYRQILGQKVEFLVSFYNNEISEKSEIFDDQFSVERPDGSNFTLKIRSTKLEDSAMYFCASSEISGSSGEQYFGPGTRLTVT.